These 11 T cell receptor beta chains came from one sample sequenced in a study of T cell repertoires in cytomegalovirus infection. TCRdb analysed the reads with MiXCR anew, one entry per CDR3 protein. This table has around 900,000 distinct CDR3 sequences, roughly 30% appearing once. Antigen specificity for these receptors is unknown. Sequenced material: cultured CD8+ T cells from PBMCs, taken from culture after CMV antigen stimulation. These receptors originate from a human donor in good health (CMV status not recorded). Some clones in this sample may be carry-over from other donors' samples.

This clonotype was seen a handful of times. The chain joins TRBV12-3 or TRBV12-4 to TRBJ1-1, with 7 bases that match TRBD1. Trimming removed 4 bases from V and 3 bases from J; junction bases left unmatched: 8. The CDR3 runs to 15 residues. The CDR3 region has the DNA TGTGCCAGCAGTTCACCCCGGGACAGCTACACTGAAGCTTTCTTT. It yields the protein CASSSPRDSYTEAFF.

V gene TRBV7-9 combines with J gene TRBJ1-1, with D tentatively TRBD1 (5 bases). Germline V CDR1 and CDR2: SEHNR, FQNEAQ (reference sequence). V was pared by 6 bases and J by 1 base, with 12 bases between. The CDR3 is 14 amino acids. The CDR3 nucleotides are TGTGCCAGCAGGGGACGGGCCCAGAACACTGAAGCTTTCTTT. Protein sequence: CASRGRAQNTEAFF.

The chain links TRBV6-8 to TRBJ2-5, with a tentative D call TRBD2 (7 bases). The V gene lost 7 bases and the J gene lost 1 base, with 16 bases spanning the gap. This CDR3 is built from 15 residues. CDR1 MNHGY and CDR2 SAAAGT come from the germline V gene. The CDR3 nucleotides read TGTGCCAGCAAATCTCCGGGGGGCCCCCAAGAGACCCAGTACTTC. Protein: CASKSPGGPQETQYF.

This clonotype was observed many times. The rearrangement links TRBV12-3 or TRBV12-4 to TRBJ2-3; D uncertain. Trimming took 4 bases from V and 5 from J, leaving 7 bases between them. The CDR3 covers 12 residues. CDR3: CASSSPGDTQYF. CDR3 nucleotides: TGTGCCAGCAGTTCCCCGGGAGATACGCAGTATTTT.

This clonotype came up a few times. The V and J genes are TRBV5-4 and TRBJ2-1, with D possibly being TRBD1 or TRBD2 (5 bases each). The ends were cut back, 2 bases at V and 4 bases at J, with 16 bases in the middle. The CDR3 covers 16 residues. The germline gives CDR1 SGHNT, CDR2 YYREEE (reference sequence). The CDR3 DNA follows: TGTGCCAGCAGCTTACAGGAGGCGATAGAATACAATGAGCAGTTCTTC. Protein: CASSLQEAIEYNEQFF.

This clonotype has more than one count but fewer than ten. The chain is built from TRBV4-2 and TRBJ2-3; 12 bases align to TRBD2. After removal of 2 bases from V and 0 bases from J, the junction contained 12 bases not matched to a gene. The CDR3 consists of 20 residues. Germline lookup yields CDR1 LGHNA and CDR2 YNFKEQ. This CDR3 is CASSQLPRSSGGASTDTQYF. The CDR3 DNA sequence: TGTGCCAGCAGCCAACTCCCTCGATCTAGCGGGGGGGCTAGCACAGATACGCAGTATTTT.

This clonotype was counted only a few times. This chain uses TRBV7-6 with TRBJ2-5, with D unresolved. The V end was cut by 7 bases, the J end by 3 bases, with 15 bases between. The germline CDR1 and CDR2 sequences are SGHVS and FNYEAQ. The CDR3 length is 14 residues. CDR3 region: CASTSGPPKETQYF. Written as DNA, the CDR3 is TGTGCCAGCACCTCCGGACCTCCCAAAGAGACCCAGTACTTC.

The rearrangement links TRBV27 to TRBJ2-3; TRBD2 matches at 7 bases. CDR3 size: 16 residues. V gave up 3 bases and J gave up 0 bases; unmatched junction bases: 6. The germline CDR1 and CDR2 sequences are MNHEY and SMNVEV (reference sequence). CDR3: CASSFYSGTSTDTQYF. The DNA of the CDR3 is TGTGCCAGCAGTTTTTACAGCGGGACGAGCACAGATACGCAGTATTTT.

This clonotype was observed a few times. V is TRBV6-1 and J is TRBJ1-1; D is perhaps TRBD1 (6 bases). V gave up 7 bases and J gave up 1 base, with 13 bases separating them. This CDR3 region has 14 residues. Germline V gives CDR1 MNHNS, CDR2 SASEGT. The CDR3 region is CASKSGGWNTEAFF. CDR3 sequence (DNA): TGTGCCAGCAAGTCGGGGGGCTGGAACACTGAAGCTTTCTTT.

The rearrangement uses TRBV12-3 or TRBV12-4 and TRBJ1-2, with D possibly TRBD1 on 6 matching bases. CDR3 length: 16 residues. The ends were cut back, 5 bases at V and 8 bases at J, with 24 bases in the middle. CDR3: CASSHGPGGLPEGYTF. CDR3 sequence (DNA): TGTGCCAGCAGTCACGGACCTGGGGGGCTTCCCGAGGGCTACACCTTC.

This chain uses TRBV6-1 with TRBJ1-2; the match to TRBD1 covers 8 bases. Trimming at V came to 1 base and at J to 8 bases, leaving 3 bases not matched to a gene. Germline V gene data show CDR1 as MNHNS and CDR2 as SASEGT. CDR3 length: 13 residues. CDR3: CASSEGQGQGYTF. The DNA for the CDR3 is TGTGCCAGCAGTGAAGGACAGGGGCAAGGCTACACCTTC.